The rows below give T cell receptor beta chains drawn from one sample of a study of OX40 agonist ivuxolimab in advanced cancers. Using immunoSEQ multiplex PCR, the repertoire was profiled, and TCRdb retains in-frame clones only, with some absent. The profile shows about 65,000 clones, around 87% of them singletons. Here the sequenced sample was CD4+ or CD8+ T cells sorted from blood, taken in a trial of the OX40 agonist ivuxolimab. These receptors all stem from an adult with an advanced solid tumor such as melanoma, head and neck, liver or kidney cancer. CDR3s include the opening cysteine and the closing phenylalanine or tryptophan. A D gene is named only where the DNA matches it firmly. Not every row has a clone size; where given, it reads once, few, many or a size class.

>16|TRBJ2-3|TRBV19|.|TRBD2
CASRPLAGEITDTQYF
TGTGCCAGTAGGCCTCTAGCGGGGGAGATCACAGATACGCAGTATTTT
>16|TRBJ2-5|TRBV7-2|.|.
CASSPGQLISRETQYF
TGTGCCAGCAGCCCGGGCCAGCTGATAAGCCGGGAGACCCAGTACTTC
>16|TRBJ1-1|TRBV9|.|.
CASSGPSGRANTEAFF
TGTGCCAGCAGCGGGCCTTCCGGGAGGGCGAACACTGAAGCTTTCTTT
>16|TRBJ1-5|TRBV6-4|.|TRBD1
CASSAGTGRSNQPQHF
TGTGCCAGCAGCGCCGGGACAGGGAGAAGCAATCAGCCCCAGCATTTT
>13|TRBJ2-7|TRBV10-3|.|.
CAISESEGGEQYF
TGTGCCATCAGTGAGTCTGAGGGGGGCGAGCAGTACTTC
>13|TRBJ2-1|TRBV5-1|.|TRBD1
CASSLNQDRGQFF
TGCGCCAGCAGCTTGAACCAGGACAGGGGGCAGTTCTTC
>15|TRBJ2-3|TRBV2|.|.
CASSDRRPLTDTQYF
TGTGCCAGCAGTGACCGACGTCCACTCACAGATACGCAGTATTTT
>15|TRBJ2-1|TRBV5-4|.|TRBD1
CASSQDRGRHNEQFF
TGTGCCAGCAGCCAAGACAGGGGAAGACACAATGAGCAGTTCTTC
>14|TRBJ1-5|TRBV9|.|.
CASSVDDRLGTQHF
TGTGCCAGCAGCGTAGATGACAGGTTAGGGACCCAGCATTTT
>15|TRBJ1-4|TRBV4-3|.|TRBD1
CASSQRGQGYEKLFF
TGCGCCAGCAGCCAAAGGGGACAGGGGTATGAAAAACTGTTTTTT
>14|TRBJ2-7|TRBV18|.|TRBD1
CASSPDRGSYEQYF
TGTGCCAGCTCACCGGACAGGGGCTCCTACGAGCAGTACTTC
>10|TRBJ1-3|TRBV2|few|.
CASLWDTIYF
TGTGCCAGTCTCTGGGACACCATATATTTT
>12|TRBJ1-3|TRBV5-6|.|.
CASSSAREAIYF
TGTGCCAGCAGCTCCGCCAGGGAGGCCATATATTTT
>13|TRBJ1-2|TRBV9|.|TRBD1
CASSGQGNYGYTF
TGTGCCAGCAGCGGACAGGGAAACTATGGCTACACCTTC
>14|TRBJ1-4|TRBV5-1|.|TRBD1
CASSMGQPNEKLFF
TGCGCCAGCAGCATGGGACAGCCTAATGAAAAACTGTTTTTT
>14|TRBJ1-4|TRBV11-2|few|.
CASSLVRDGEKLFF
TGTGCCAGCAGCTTAGTGAGGGATGGGGAAAAACTGTTTTTT
>14|TRBJ1-2|TRBV7-9|.|.
CASSQRQTERGYTF
TGTGCCAGCAGCCAACGACAGACGGAGCGTGGCTACACCTTC
>16|TRBJ1-6|TRBV7-9|.|.
CASSSTQGYYNSPLHF
TGTGCCAGCAGTTCCACCCAGGGGTACTATAATTCACCCCTCCACTTT
>15|TRBJ1-2|TRBV16|.|.
CASSHGAGGNYGYTF
TGTGCCAGCAGCCATGGTGCGGGGGGCAACTATGGCTACACCTTC
>17|TRBJ2-1|TRBV5-5|.|TRBD1
CASSFRTGTGGSDEQFF
TGTGCCAGCAGCTTCAGGACCGGGACAGGGGGCTCGGATGAGCAGTTCTTC
>20|TRBJ2-6|TRBV28|few|.
CASSLSGVQRYSSGANVLTF
TGTGCCAGCAGTTTATCCGGTGTTCAAAGGTACTCCTCTGGGGCCAACGTCCTGACTTTC
>17|TRBJ2-2|TRBV15|.|TRBD2
CATSTPGGSRSTGELFF
TGTGCCACCAGCACCCCGGGGGGGTCCCGTAGCACCGGGGAGCTGTTTTTT
>13|TRBJ2-1|TRBV6-5|.|TRBD2
CASTYPGGNEQFF
TGTGCCAGCACCTACCCCGGGGGGAATGAGCAGTTCTTC
>15|TRBJ1-1|TRBV19|.|TRBD1
CASRLRTGLGTEAFF
TGTGCCAGCCGCCTCCGGACAGGGTTGGGGACTGAAGCTTTCTTT
>17|TRBJ1-2|TRBV18|.|TRBD1
CASSNLPTGGGNYGYTF
TGTGCCAGCTCAAATCTACCGACAGGGGGAGGCAACTATGGCTACACCTTC
>14|TRBJ1-2|TRBV6-5|.|TRBD1
CASSHYGDRGGYTF
TGTGCCAGCAGTCATTACGGGGACAGGGGCGGCTACACCTTC
>12|TRBJ1-1|TRBV6-5|.|TRBD1
CASSGGQGEAFF
TGTGCCAGCAGTGGAGGACAGGGAGAAGCTTTCTTT
>15|TRBJ2-1|TRBV5-4|.|.
CASSNTAATYNEQFF
TGTGCCAGCAGCAACACAGCGGCCACATACAATGAGCAGTTCTTC
>13|TRBJ1-5|TRBV4-2|.|.
CASSQGENQPQHF
TGTGCCAGCAGCCAAGGAGAAAATCAGCCCCAGCATTTT
>13|TRBJ1-2|TRBV7-9|.|.
CASSFEVNYGYTF
TGTGCCAGCAGCTTTGAAGTGAACTATGGCTACACCTTC
>14|TRBJ2-1|TRBV11-3|once|TRBD1
CASSSDRGVNEQFF
TGTGCCAGCAGCTCTGACAGGGGGGTTAATGAGCAGTTCTTC
>15|TRBJ2-7|TRBV7-9|.|.
CASSLVPGAGYEQYF
TGTGCCAGCAGCTTAGTACCGGGGGCCGGCTACGAGCAGTACTTC
>13|TRBJ2-3|TRBV4-1|.|.
CASSPGSTDTQYF
TGCGCCAGCAGCCCGGGCAGCACAGATACGCAGTATTTT
>15|TRBJ1-3|TRBV27|.|.
CASSFRGASGNTIYF
TGTGCCAGCAGTTTTCGGGGGGCAAGTGGAAACACCATATATTTT
>14|TRBJ1-2|TRBV27|once|TRBD1
CASSALQGFGGYTF
TGTGCCAGCAGTGCGCTACAGGGGTTTGGTGGCTACACCTTC
>15|TRBJ2-6|TRBV5-6|.|TRBD2
CASSQGLAGANVLTF
TGTGCCAGCAGCCAGGGACTAGCTGGGGCCAACGTCCTGACTTTC
>15|TRBJ2-2|TRBV7-3|once|TRBD2
CASTRGGTNTGELFF
TGTGCCAGCACCCGGGGGGGGACAAACACCGGGGAGCTGTTTTTT
>14|TRBJ1-1|TRBV5-1|.|.
CASKREGMNTEAFF
TGCGCCAGCAAGCGGGAGGGGATGAACACTGAAGCTTTCTTT
>14|TRBJ2-1|TRBV7-2|.|TRBD2
CASSLAKGRAEQFF
TGTGCCAGCAGCTTAGCCAAAGGGAGGGCAGAGCAGTTCTTC
>16|TRBJ2-7|TRBV5-1|.|TRBD2
CASSTGLAGNSYEQYF
TGCGCCAGCAGCACGGGACTAGCGGGAAACTCCTACGAGCAGTACTTC
>15|TRBJ2-1|TRBV18|.|TRBD1
CASSPSWDSYNEQFF
TGTGCCAGCTCACCATCCTGGGACAGCTACAATGAGCAGTTCTTC